This T cell receptor (beta chain) was observed in a study of blood T cell repertoires in COVID-19. Study-wide context: Material from acute and convalescent COVID-19 was sourced from the United States, Italy and Spain. Nucleic acid was either cDNA or gDNA, and it came from T cells, B-cell-depleted T cells, or PBMCs.

Germline loops: CDR1 LNHDA, CDR2 SQIVND (reference sequence). This CDR3 region has 15 residues. V lost 5 bases and J lost 2, with 16 bases in between. As originally analysed: Researchers report that nucleated cell counts were estimated from reference gene primer amplification. Clones were read by immunoSEQ multiplex PCR, and TCRdb kept only the in-frame ones, dropping some. V and J calls and clone size are as listed in that table; D and trimming were resolved from the DNA. The sample holds about 190,000 clones; more than 60% are singletons and the top ten take about 13%. Sequencing used peripheral blood. The sequence was obtained from a man aged 45-65 years who had recovered from COVID-19. This chain joins TRBV19 and TRBJ2-7; D is possibly TRBD1 (6 bases). The CDR3 DNA reads TGTGCCAGTAGTCCGGGACATCGAGGGACCTACGAGCAGTACTTC. This codes for CASSPGHRGTYEQYF.